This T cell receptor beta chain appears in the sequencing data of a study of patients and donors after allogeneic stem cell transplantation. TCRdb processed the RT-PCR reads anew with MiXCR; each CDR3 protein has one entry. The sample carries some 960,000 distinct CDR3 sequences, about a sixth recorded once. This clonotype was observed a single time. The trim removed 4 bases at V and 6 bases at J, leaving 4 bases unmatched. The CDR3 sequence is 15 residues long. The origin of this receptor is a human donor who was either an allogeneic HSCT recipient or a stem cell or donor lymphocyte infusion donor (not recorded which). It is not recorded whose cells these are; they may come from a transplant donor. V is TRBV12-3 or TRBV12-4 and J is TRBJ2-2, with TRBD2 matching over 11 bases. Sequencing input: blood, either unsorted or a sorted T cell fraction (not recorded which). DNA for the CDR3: TGTGCCAGCAGTTCTCTTAGCGGGAGGGCCGGGGAGCTGTTTTTT. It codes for CASSSLSGRAGELFF.